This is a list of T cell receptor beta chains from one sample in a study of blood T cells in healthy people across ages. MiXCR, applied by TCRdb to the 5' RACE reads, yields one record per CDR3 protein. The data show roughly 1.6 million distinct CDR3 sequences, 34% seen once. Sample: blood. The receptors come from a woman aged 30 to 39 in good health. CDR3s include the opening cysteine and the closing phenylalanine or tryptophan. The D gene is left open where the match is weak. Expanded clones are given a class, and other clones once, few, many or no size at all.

CDR3 protein: CASSSLGQEAYEQYF
CDR3 DNA: TGTGCCAGCAGTTCACTGGGCCAGGAAGCCTACGAGCAGTACTTC
clone size: few
V gene: TRBV27
D gene: .
J gene: TRBJ2-7

CDR3 protein: CASSHFQGGTGTQYF
CDR3 DNA: TGTGCCAGCAGCCACTTCCAGGGTGGCACAGGTACGCAGTATTTT
clone size: .
V gene: TRBV3-1
D gene: .
J gene: TRBJ2-3

CDR3 protein: CASSFAGAFDTQYF
CDR3 DNA: TGTGCCAGCAGCTTCGCGGGAGCTTTCGATACGCAGTATTTT
clone size: few
V gene: TRBV11-3
D gene: TRBD2
J gene: TRBJ2-3

CDR3 protein: CASSQTGTLGTEAFF
CDR3 DNA: TGTGCCAGCAGTCAAACCGGGACCCTAGGCACTGAAGCTTTCTTT
clone size: .
V gene: TRBV7-3
D gene: .
J gene: TRBJ1-1

CDR3 protein: CATSVLAGLTDTQYF
CDR3 DNA: TGTGCCACCAGCGTACTAGCGGGCCTGACAGATACGCAGTATTTT
clone size: .
V gene: TRBV15
D gene: TRBD2
J gene: TRBJ2-3

CDR3 protein: CASIPTAGGSYEQYF
CDR3 DNA: TGTGCCAGCATTCCTACCGCAGGGGGCTCCTACGAGCAGTACTTC
clone size: .
V gene: TRBV21-1
D gene: .
J gene: TRBJ2-7

CDR3 protein: CASVTGGGPYNEQFF
CDR3 DNA: TGTGCCAGCGTAACGGGCGGGGGGCCCTACAATGAGCAGTTCTTC
clone size: .
V gene: TRBV6-2/TRBV6-3
D gene: TRBD2
J gene: TRBJ2-1

CDR3 protein: CSAHIGSGTSRSQQFF
CDR3 DNA: TGCAGTGCCCATATAGGTTCCGGGACTAGCCGGAGCCAGCAGTTCTTC
clone size: many
V gene: TRBV20-1
D gene: TRBD2
J gene: TRBJ2-1

CDR3 protein: CASSLGGLLTQYF
CDR3 DNA: TGTGCCAGCAGCTTAGGTGGACTCCTCACCCAGTACTTC
clone size: many
V gene: TRBV7-2
D gene: .
J gene: TRBJ2-5

CDR3 protein: CASSPRLAGMNEQFF
CDR3 DNA: TGTGCCAGCAGCCCAAGACTAGCGGGAATGAATGAGCAGTTCTTC
clone size: .
V gene: TRBV7-3
D gene: TRBD2
J gene: TRBJ2-1

CDR3 protein: CASSNTGGHQPQHF
CDR3 DNA: TGTGCCAGCAGCAACACAGGGGGACATCAGCCCCAGCATTTT
clone size: .
V gene: TRBV6-6
D gene: TRBD1
J gene: TRBJ1-5

CDR3 protein: CASGNTGTGTSGANVLTF
CDR3 DNA: TGCGCCAGCGGTAACACCGGGACAGGGACCTCTGGGGCCAACGTCCTGACTTTC
clone size: .
V gene: TRBV6-5
D gene: TRBD1
J gene: TRBJ2-6

CDR3 protein: CASSQGEASVKETQYF
CDR3 DNA: TGTGCCAGCAGCCAAGGAGAGGCTAGCGTAAAAGAGACCCAGTACTTC
clone size: many
V gene: TRBV4-2
D gene: .
J gene: TRBJ2-5

CDR3 protein: CASSEGLAGVNYNEQFF
CDR3 DNA: TGCGCCAGCAGCGAGGGACTAGCGGGAGTTAACTACAATGAGCAGTTCTTC
clone size: .
V gene: TRBV4-1
D gene: TRBD2
J gene: TRBJ2-1

CDR3 protein: CSARDAGTLGAFF
CDR3 DNA: TGCAGTGCTAGAGACGCCGGGACCCTAGGGGCTTTCTTT
clone size: .
V gene: TRBV20-1
D gene: .
J gene: TRBJ1-1

CDR3 protein: CASSQEDRGTLYGYTF
CDR3 DNA: TGTGCCAGCAGCCAAGAAGATAGGGGTACCCTCTATGGCTACACCTTC
clone size: .
V gene: TRBV14
D gene: .
J gene: TRBJ1-2

CDR3 protein: CASSVGDSLSPLHF
CDR3 DNA: TGTGCCAGCAGCGTAGGGGACAGTCTATCACCCCTCCACTTT
clone size: .
V gene: TRBV28
D gene: TRBD1
J gene: TRBJ1-6

CDR3 protein: CASSPTGTGEGEQYF
CDR3 DNA: TGTGCCAGCAGCCCGACCGGGACAGGGGAAGGGGAGCAGTACTTC
clone size: .
V gene: TRBV11-3
D gene: TRBD1
J gene: TRBJ2-7

CDR3 protein: CAWSQVRTGADTQYF
CDR3 DNA: TGTGCCTGGAGTCAAGTCCGGACTGGGGCAGATACGCAGTATTTT
clone size: few
V gene: TRBV30
D gene: .
J gene: TRBJ2-3

CDR3 protein: CTSSIGSYNEQFF
CDR3 DNA: TGTACCAGCAGTATAGGATCCTACAATGAGCAGTTCTTC
clone size: .
V gene: TRBV12-3/TRBV12-4
D gene: .
J gene: TRBJ2-1

CDR3 protein: CATQGQPSTDTQYF
CDR3 DNA: TGCGCCACACAAGGGCAGCCGTCCACAGATACGCAGTATTTT
clone size: few
V gene: TRBV5-1
D gene: .
J gene: TRBJ2-3

CDR3 protein: CSAREGANYGYTF
CDR3 DNA: TGCAGTGCTAGGGAAGGAGCTAACTATGGCTACACCTTC
clone size: .
V gene: TRBV20-1
D gene: .
J gene: TRBJ1-2

CDR3 protein: CASSDWGSDTQYF
CDR3 DNA: TGTGCCAGCAGTGATTGGGGCTCGGATACGCAGTATTTT
clone size: few
V gene: TRBV6-4
D gene: .
J gene: TRBJ2-3

CDR3 protein: CASSPTGDYYEQYF
CDR3 DNA: TGTGCCAGCAGTCCAACAGGTGACTACTACGAGCAGTACTTC
clone size: .
V gene: TRBV27
D gene: .
J gene: TRBJ2-7

CDR3 protein: CASSFGTGGRDTEAFF
CDR3 DNA: TGTGCCAGCAGTTTCGGAACAGGGGGCCGGGATACTGAAGCTTTCTTT
clone size: .
V gene: TRBV7-2
D gene: TRBD1
J gene: TRBJ1-1

CDR3 protein: CASTNRDDEQYF
CDR3 DNA: TGTGCCAGCACCAATAGAGATGACGAGCAGTACTTC
clone size: .
V gene: TRBV7-9
D gene: .
J gene: TRBJ2-7

CDR3 protein: CSVEEGIRGGMNTEAFF
CDR3 DNA: TGCAGCGTTGAAGAAGGGATACGGGGTGGGATGAACACTGAAGCTTTCTTT
clone size: few
V gene: TRBV29-1
D gene: .
J gene: TRBJ1-1